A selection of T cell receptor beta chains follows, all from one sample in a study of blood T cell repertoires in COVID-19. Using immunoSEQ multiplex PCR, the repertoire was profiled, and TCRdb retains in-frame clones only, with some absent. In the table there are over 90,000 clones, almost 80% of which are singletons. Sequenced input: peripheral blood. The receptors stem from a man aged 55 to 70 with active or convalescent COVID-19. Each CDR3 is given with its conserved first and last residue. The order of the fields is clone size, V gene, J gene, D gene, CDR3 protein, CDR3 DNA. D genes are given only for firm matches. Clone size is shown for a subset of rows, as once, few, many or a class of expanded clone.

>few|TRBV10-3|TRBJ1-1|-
CATTHRDSIEAFF
TGTGCCACCACACACAGGGATTCCATTGAAGCTTTCTTT
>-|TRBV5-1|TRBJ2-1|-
CASSPQVGSYNEQFF
TGCGCCAGCAGCCCCCAGGTAGGCTCCTACAATGAGCAGTTCTTC
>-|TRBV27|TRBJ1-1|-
CASRPRGGNTEAFF
TGTGCCAGCAGACCTCGGGGAGGGAACACTGAAGCTTTCTTT
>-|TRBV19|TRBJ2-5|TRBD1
CASSLRDRQKETQYF
TGTGCCAGTAGTCTCCGGGACAGACAAAAAGAGACCCAGTACTTC
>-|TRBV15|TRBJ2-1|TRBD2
CATSTREGPSYNEQFF
TGTGCCACCAGCACCAGGGAGGGCCCCTCCTACAATGAGCAGTTCTTC
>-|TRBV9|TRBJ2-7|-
CASSVTPFNEQYF
TGTGCCAGCAGCGTGACACCTTTTAACGAGCAGTACTTC
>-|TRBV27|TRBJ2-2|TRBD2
CASSLGAGLTGELFF
TGTGCCAGCAGCTTGGGAGCGGGGCTGACCGGGGAGCTGTTTTTT
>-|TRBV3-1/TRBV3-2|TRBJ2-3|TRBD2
CASSYLAGTQYF
TGTGCCAGCAGCTACTTAGCGGGAACGCAGTATTTT
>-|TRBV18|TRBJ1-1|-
CASSPNTGMNTEAFF
TGTGCCAGCTCACCAAATACAGGGATGAACACTGAAGCTTTCTTT
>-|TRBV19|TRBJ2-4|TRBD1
CASSRDRGNIQYF
TGTGCCAGTAGTAGGGACAGGGGAAACATTCAGTACTTC
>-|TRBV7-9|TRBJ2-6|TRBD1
CASSPSGRGLPGANVLTF
TGTGCCAGCAGCCCCAGCGGCAGGGGGCTACCTGGGGCCAACGTCCTGACTTTC
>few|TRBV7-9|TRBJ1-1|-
CASSPSGPSGAEAFF
TGTGCCAGCAGCCCTTCTGGACCCTCCGGGGCTGAAGCTTTCTTT
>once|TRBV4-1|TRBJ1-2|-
CASSQNYNEANYGYTF
TGCGCCAGCAGCCAAAACTATAACGAAGCTAACTATGGCTACACCTTC
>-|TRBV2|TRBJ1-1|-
CALGGRNTEAFF
TGTGCCCTAGGGGGTAGGAACACTGAAGCTTTCTTT
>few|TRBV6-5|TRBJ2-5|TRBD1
CASSYNTGEETQYF
TGTGCCAGCAGTTACAACACAGGGGAAGAGACCCAGTACTTC
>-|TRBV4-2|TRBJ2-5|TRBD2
CASSQERTSGGETQYF
TGTGCCAGCAGCCAAGAGAGGACTAGCGGAGGAGAGACCCAGTACTTC
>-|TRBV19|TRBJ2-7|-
CASSAASGAYEQYF
TGTGCCAGTAGTGCCGCCTCAGGGGCTTACGAGCAGTACTTC
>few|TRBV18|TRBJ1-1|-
CASSVGRGNTEAFF
TGTGCCAGCTCGGTAGGACGGGGGAACACTGAAGCTTTCTTT
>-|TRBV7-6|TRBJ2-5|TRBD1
CASSLGQGGLQETQYF
TGTGCCAGCAGCCTGGGACAGGGGGGGCTTCAAGAGACCCAGTACTTC
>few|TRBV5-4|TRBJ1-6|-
CASSLGGGQRLSPLHF
TGTGCCAGCAGCTTGGGGGGCGGACAGAGACTTTCACCCCTCCACTTT
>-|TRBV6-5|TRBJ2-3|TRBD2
CASSYWREGTDTQYF
TGTGCCAGCAGTTACTGGCGGGAGGGCACAGATACGCAGTATTTT
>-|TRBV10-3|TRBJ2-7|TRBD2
CAIGPAGGPGEQYF
TGTGCCATCGGCCCAGCGGGAGGGCCGGGAGAGCAGTACTTC
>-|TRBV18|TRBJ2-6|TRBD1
CASSPLLGQGGGANVLTF
TGTGCCAGCTCACCTCTACTCGGACAGGGGGGAGGGGCCAACGTCCTGACTTTC
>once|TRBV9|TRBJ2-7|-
CASSQNPGHSYEQYF
TGTGCCAGCAGCCAAAACCCGGGACATTCATACGAGCAGTACTTC
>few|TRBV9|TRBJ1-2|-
CASSVDRNYGYTF
TGTGCCAGCAGCGTAGACAGAAACTATGGCTACACCTTC
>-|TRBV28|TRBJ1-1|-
CASLQQNGGLAFF
TGTGCCAGCTTACAGCAGAACGGAGGTTTAGCTTTCTTT
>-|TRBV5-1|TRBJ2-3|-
CASSLDAGRSTDTQYF
TGCGCCAGCAGCTTGGATGCGGGACGTAGCACAGATACGCAGTATTTT
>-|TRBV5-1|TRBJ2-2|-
CASSTPGARGTGELFF
TGCGCCAGCAGCACCCCTGGAGCTCGGGGCACCGGGGAGCTGTTTTTT
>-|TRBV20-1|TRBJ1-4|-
CSAFLNEKLFF
TGCAGTGCTTTCCTTAATGAAAAACTGTTTTTT
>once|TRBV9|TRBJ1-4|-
CASSVEGGLGEKLFF
TGTGCCAGCAGCGTAGAAGGAGGGTTGGGTGAAAAACTGTTTTTT
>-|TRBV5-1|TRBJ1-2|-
CASSLGNRVDSYGYTF
TGCGCCAGCAGCTTGGGAAACAGGGTAGATAGCTATGGCTACACCTTC
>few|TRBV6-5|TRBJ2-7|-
CASRPTSDEQYF
TGTGCCAGCAGACCTACTAGTGACGAGCAGTACTTC
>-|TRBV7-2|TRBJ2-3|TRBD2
CASSFWTSGRTSTDTQYF
TGTGCCAGCAGCTTCTGGACTAGCGGGAGGACTAGCACAGATACGCAGTATTTT
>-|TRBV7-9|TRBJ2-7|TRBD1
CASSLLGTGITNAARQYF
TGTGCCAGCAGCTTATTAGGGACAGGGATCACCAATGCCGCGAGGCAGTACTTC
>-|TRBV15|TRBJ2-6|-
CATSRDPTGANVLTF
TGTGCCACCAGCAGAGATCCCACTGGGGCCAACGTCCTGACTTTC
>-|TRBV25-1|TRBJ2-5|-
CASSDIGGGRETQYF
TGTGCCAGCAGTGACATAGGGGGGGGTAGAGAGACCCAGTACTTC
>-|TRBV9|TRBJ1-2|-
CASTPRDAVPYSYGYTF
TGTGCCAGCACCCCGCGGGACGCGGTTCCATATAGCTATGGCTACACCTTC
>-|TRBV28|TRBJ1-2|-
CASSETTGSAYGYTF
TGTGCCAGCAGCGAAACAACAGGGTCGGCCTATGGCTACACCTTC
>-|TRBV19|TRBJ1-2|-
CASSIGRARGIYGYTF
TGTGCCAGTAGTATAGGAAGGGCCAGGGGCATCTATGGCTACACCTTC
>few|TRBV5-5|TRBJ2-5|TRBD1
CASSWSGQGETQYF
TGTGCCAGCAGCTGGAGTGGACAGGGCGAGACCCAGTACTTC
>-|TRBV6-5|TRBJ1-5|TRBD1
CASRRQGNQPQHF
TGTGCCAGCAGGAGACAGGGGAATCAGCCCCAGCATTTT
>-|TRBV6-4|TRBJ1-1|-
CASSAHGGNTEAFF
TGTGCCAGCAGTGCCCACGGTGGGAACACTGAAGCTTTCTTT
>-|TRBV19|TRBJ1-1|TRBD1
CASSRTGMNTEAFF
TGTGCCAGTAGTAGGACAGGGATGAACACTGAAGCTTTCTTT
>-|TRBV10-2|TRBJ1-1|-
CASMPGERSTEAFF
TGCGCCAGCATGCCCGGGGAAAGGAGCACTGAAGCTTTCTTT